The source of this T cell receptor beta chain is a study of cytomegalovirus exposure and HLA in healthy donors. The length of the CDR3 is 15 residues. Germline CDR1 ENHRY, CDR2 SYGVKD. V was clipped by 6 bases and J by 1 base, with 15 bases between them. With respect to this clone: Its antigen is still unknown.

A multiplex PCR was run with 60 Vbeta primers and 13 Jbeta primers. The assay was immunoSEQ multiplex PCR, and TCRdb's table has in-frame clones only and misses some. The data hold approximately 110,000 clones, with 60% to 75% observed a single time. Study findings and constraints: Associated with cytomegalovirus, according to the listing, were 164 TCR beta chains. In a later analysis, across HLA loci, associated TCR counts were highest for DRB1, lowest for HLA-C.

The rearrangement joins TRBV10-3 to TRBJ1-1, with a tentative D call TRBD1 (6 bases). Sequenced input: PBMCs. The sequence was obtained from a man aged 35-49 years in good health and CMV-seropositive. In DNA, the CDR3 is TGTGCCATCAGGGACGTAACAGGGCCGAACACTGAAGCTTTCTTT. This sequence encodes CAIRDVTGPNTEAFF.